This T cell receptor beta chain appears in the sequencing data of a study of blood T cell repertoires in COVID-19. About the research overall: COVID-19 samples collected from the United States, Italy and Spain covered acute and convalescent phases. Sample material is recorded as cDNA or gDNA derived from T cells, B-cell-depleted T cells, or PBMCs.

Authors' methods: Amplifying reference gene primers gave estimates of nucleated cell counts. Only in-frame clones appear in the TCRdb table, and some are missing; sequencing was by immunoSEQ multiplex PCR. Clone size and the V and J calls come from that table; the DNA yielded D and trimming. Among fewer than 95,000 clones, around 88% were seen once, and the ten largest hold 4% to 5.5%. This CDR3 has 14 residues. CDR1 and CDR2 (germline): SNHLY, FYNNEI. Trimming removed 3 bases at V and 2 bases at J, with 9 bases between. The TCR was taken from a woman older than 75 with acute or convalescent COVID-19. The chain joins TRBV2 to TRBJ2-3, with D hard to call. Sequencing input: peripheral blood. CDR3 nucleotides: TGTGCCAGCAGTGAGAGGATAAACACAGATACGCAGTATTTT. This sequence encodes CASSERINTDTQYF.